The 21 T cell receptor beta chains reported below all come from one sample, sequenced in a study of cytomegalovirus exposure and HLA in healthy donors. PCR employed 60 Vbeta and 13 Jbeta primers. Data came from immunoSEQ multiplex PCR; TCRdb stores just in-frame clones and leaves some out. The table records around 140,000 clones, about four fifths of them present only once. The specimen was PBMCs. Every receptor here comes from a middle-aged man in good health and CMV-seronegative.

The chain joins TRBV5-1 to TRBJ2-3; 10 bases align to TRBD2. Germline trimming cut 7 bases from V and 4 bases from J; bases unmatched to any gene: 6. Germline V lookup: CDR1 SGHRS, CDR2 YFSETQ. This CDR3 is built from 14 residues. The CDR3 sequence is CASVSGGGADTQYF. For the CDR3, the DNA is TGCGCCAGCGTGAGCGGGGGGGGCGCAGATACGCAGTATTTT.

V gene TRBV7-2 combines with J gene TRBJ1-6; TRBD1 agrees at 8 bases. From germline, CDR1 is SGHTA and CDR2 FQGNSA. The CDR3 spans 16 residues. The trim removed 4 bases at V and 7 bases at J, leaving 9 bases unmatched. CDR3 protein: CASSSIDRDRNSPLHF. The CDR3 DNA is TGTGCCAGCAGCTCAATCGACAGGGACAGGAATTCACCCCTCCACTTT. Supplemented by reference TRBV7-2 and TRBJ1-6, the full variable domain reads GAGVSQSPSNKVTEKGKDVELRCDPISGHTALYWYRQSLGQGLEFLIYFQGNSAPDKSGLPSDRFSAERTGGSVSTLTIQRTQQEDSAVYLCASSSIDRDRNSPLHFGNGTRLTVT.

The chain carries TRBV19 and TRBJ2-7; D is perhaps TRBD1 (5 bases). V shed 5 bases and J shed 9 bases, with 23 bases lying between them. The CDR3 sequence is 15 residues long. Looked up from germline, CDR1 is LNHDA and CDR2 is SQIVND (reference sequence). CDR3 coding DNA: TGTGCCAGTAGTGAGGACATCTCATTTCAGTTTGGGCAGTACTTC. This gives the protein CASSEDISFQFGQYF.

The rearrangement joins TRBV6-5 to TRBJ2-1; D is perhaps TRBD2 (6 bases). CDR3 length: 15 amino acids. Germline lookup yields CDR1 MNHEY and CDR2 SVGAGI. V was pared by 5 bases and J by 5 bases, with 16 bases between. The CDR3 DNA reads as TGTGCCAGCAGTAACCGGGACTGGAACCACAATGAGCAGTTCTTC. Amino acid sequence: CASSNRDWNHNEQFF.

This sequence joins TRBV9 and TRBJ2-7, with 12 nucleotides matching TRBD2. The CDR3 totals 14 residues. Germline CDR1 reads SGDLS; CDR2 reads YYNGEE. The trim removed 7 bases at V and 4 bases at J, leaving 6 bases unmatched. CDR3 region: CASGRTSGVYEQYF. Written as DNA, the CDR3 is TGTGCCAGCGGCAGGACTAGCGGGGTTTACGAGCAGTACTTC.

V usage is TRBV28 and J usage is TRBJ1-2; perhaps TRBD1 as D (6 bases). The CDR3 consists of 12 residues. Germline V gene lookup returns CDR1 MDHEN and CDR2 SYDVKM. Trimming removed 6 bases at V and 7 bases at J, with 12 bases between. The CDR3 loop reads CASRDPGVGYTF. The CDR3 coding sequence is TGTGCCAGCAGAGACCCAGGGGTTGGCTACACCTTC.

V gene TRBV18 combines with J gene TRBJ1-3; D not certain. Deletions cut 6 bases from V and 4 bases from J, with 16 bases between. From germline, CDR1 is KGHSH and CDR2 LQKENI. The CDR3 contains 15 residues. The CDR3 DNA follows: TGTGCCAGCTCGCTCGAGTCTACGATGGGAAACACCATATATTTT. Protein sequence: CASSLESTMGNTIYF.

This sequence joins TRBV19 and TRBJ1-5, with 8 bases lining up with TRBD1. V lost 6 bases to trimming and J lost 0 bases; unmatched junction nucleotides: 4. The germline gives CDR1 LNHDA, CDR2 SQIVND (reference sequence). CDR3 length equals 15 residues. CDR3 nucleotides: TGTGCCAGTAGGGGACAGGTCCTTAGCAATCAGCCCCAGCATTTT. It is translated as CASRGQVLSNQPQHF. Filled out from reference TRBV19 and TRBJ1-5, the complete variable domain reads DGGITQSPKYLFRKEGQNVTLSCEQNLNHDAMYWYRQDPGQGLRLIYYSQIVNDFQKGDIAEGYSVSREKKESFPLTVTSAQKNPTAFYLCASRGQVLSNQPQHFGDGTRLSIL.

The chain has TRBV6-5 and TRBJ2-5, with D perhaps TRBD1 (5 bases). The J call could be wrong; TRBJ2-7 is a better fit for the DNA end. The CDR3 is 13 amino acids. Germline-derived CDR1 and CDR2 are MNHEY and SVGAGI. CDR3 in amino acids: CASSYLGLYEQYF. In DNA, the CDR3 is TGTGCCAGCAGTTACTTGGGGCTCTACGAGCAGTACTTC.

This chain connects TRBV5-1 to TRBJ2-3; D ambiguous. The ends were cut back, 0 bases at V and 6 bases at J, with 11 bases in the middle. The CDR3 sequence is 14 residues long. Looked up from germline, CDR1 is SGHRS and CDR2 is YFSETQ. The CDR3 loop reads CASSLVTGLDTQYF. The CDR3 DNA follows: TGCGCCAGCAGCTTGGTAACGGGTCTGGATACGCAGTATTTT.

The gene calls are TRBV2 and TRBJ2-1, with 8 bases aligning to TRBD2. This CDR3 has 15 amino acids. V was pared by 9 bases and J by 7 bases, with 14 bases of the junction left unmatched. Germline V gene lookup returns CDR1 SNHLY and CDR2 FYNNEI. The CDR3 DNA follows: TGTGCCAGTCTCGAGGGGAGCGGGGGTGTAAATGAGCAGTTCTTC. It yields the protein CASLEGSGGVNEQFF.

The chain is built from TRBV6-1 and TRBJ2-1, with D perhaps TRBD1 (5 bases). Trimming shortened V by 2 bases and J by 9 bases, and 11 bases separated the two germline ends. The germline V gene has CDR1 MNHNS and CDR2 SASEGT. This CDR3 spans 13 amino acids. The CDR3 DNA follows: TGTGCCAGCAGTGAATATAGTCAGGGTGAGCAGTTCTTC. It yields the protein CASSEYSQGEQFF.

V and J are TRBV7-6 and TRBJ2-7, with D maybe TRBD1 (6 bases). CDR1 SGHVS and CDR2 FNYEAQ come from the germline V gene. V was clipped by 4 bases and J by 3 bases, with 16 bases between them. The CDR3 is made up of 15 amino acids. The CDR3 bases are TGTGCCAGCAGCTCCCGAGTGGACAGCATCTACGAGCAGTACTTC. Its protein is CASSSRVDSIYEQYF.

This chain links TRBV9 with TRBJ1-1; D might be TRBD1 (6 bases). Germline V CDR1 and CDR2: SGDLS, YYNGEE. V was shortened by 4 bases and J by 1 base, with 8 bases between the two germline ends. The CDR3 totals 13 residues. CDR3 amino acids: CASSRGANTEAFF. In DNA form, the CDR3 reads TGTGCCAGCAGCCGGGGGGCGAACACTGAAGCTTTCTTT.

Here the CDR3 DNA reads TGTGCCAGCAGTTATGACAGGGCCCCTGATTCACCCCTCCACTTT. Translation gives CASSYDRAPDSPLHF. The genes are TRBV6-5 and TRBJ1-6; 7 nucleotides match TRBD1. The J segment lost 8 bases and the V segment lost 3 bases, leaving 7 bases of the junction unmatched. Germline assignment: CDR1 MNHEY and CDR2 SVGAGI. This CDR3 has 15 residues.

Concerning this clone: Other DNA sequences of this sample code for an identical CDR3. J is TRBJ1-1 and V is TRBV19; TRBD1 might be the D (5 bases). Between the trimmed V and J ends, which lost 6 bases and 14 bases, there was a span of 22 bases. The CDR3 runs to 13 residues. Germline CDR1 and CDR2: LNHDA and SQIVND (reference sequence). CDR3 DNA: TGTGCCAGTAGACCAGGTGCCCCGGGGGGAGCCTTCTTT. It specifies CASRPGAPGGAFF.

V is TRBV5-4 and J is TRBJ2-1; D possibly corresponds to TRBD1 (6 bases). The CDR3 totals 15 residues. V lost 4 bases and J 3 bases, leaving 14 bases between the germline ends. Germline-derived CDR1 and CDR2 are SGHNT and YYREEE (reference sequence). In nucleotides, the CDR3 is TGTGCCAGCAGCCCCCGAGGGGGTCTCTACAATGAGCAGTTCTTC. It codes for CASSPRGGLYNEQFF.

The chain has TRBV7-9 and TRBJ2-2; TRBD2 aligns across 8 bases. Trimming removed 4 bases from V and 8 bases from J; junction bases left unmatched: 9. CDR3 length: 15 amino acids. Germline-derived CDR1 and CDR2 are SEHNR and FQNEAQ (reference sequence). CDR3 in amino acids: CASSWERGSTGELFF. The CDR3 DNA reads TGTGCCAGCAGCTGGGAGCGGGGGTCTACTGGGGAGCTGTTTTTT. Looking up the rest from reference TRBV7-9 and TRBJ2-2 gives the full variable domain: DTGVSQNPRHKITKRGQNVTFRCDPISEHNRLYWYRQTLGQGPEFLTYFQNEAQLEKSRLLSDRFSAERPKGSFSTLEIQRTEQGDSAMYLCASSWERGSTGELFFGEGSRLTVL.

The chain carries TRBV9 and TRBJ2-1; 12 nucleotides align to TRBD2. Germline loops: CDR1 SGDLS, CDR2 YYNGEE. The ends lost 2 bases at V and 7 bases at J; junction bases unmatched: 4. The CDR3 sequence is 15 residues long. The CDR3 here is CASSVRTSGVNEQFF. CDR3 in DNA: TGTGCCAGCAGCGTGAGGACTAGCGGGGTAAATGAGCAGTTCTTC.

This rearrangement joins TRBV30 to TRBJ1-6, with D possibly matching TRBD1 (6 bases). Germline lookup yields CDR1 GTSNPN and CDR2 SVGIG (reference sequence). The CDR3 is made up of 12 amino acids. Trimming shortened V by 7 bases and J by 10 bases, and 14 bases separated the two germline ends. The CDR3 loop is CASLRGSSPLHF. CDR3 sequence (DNA): TGTGCCTCGCTCAGGGGAAGCTCACCCCTCCACTTT.

This clone was observed a handful of times. The rearrangement uses TRBV30 and TRBJ2-1; 8 bases agree with TRBD2. This CDR3 is 16 amino acids long. CDR1 and CDR2 (germline): GTSNPN, SVGIG (reference sequence). The J segment lost 6 bases and the V segment lost 2 bases, leaving 12 bases of the junction unmatched. CDR3 DNA sequence: TGTGCCTGGAGTATGAGTATTTCGGGGGGGGGCAATGAGCAGTTCTTC. As protein: CAWSMSISGGGNEQFF.